A selection of T cell receptor beta chains follows, all from one sample in a study of blood T cell repertoires in COVID-19. Some clones are missing from TCRdb's copy, which holds only in-frame ones; the method was immunoSEQ multiplex PCR. The table records about 310,000 clones, around 86% of them present only once. The source material was peripheral blood. These TCRs come from a man aged 50 or older with active or convalescent COVID-19. CDR3s include the opening cysteine and the closing phenylalanine or tryptophan.

v_call cdr3_aa
TRBV7-6 CASSRDRGQSYEQYF
TRBV28 CASSQNEKLFF
TRBV5-6 CASSHSGNTIYF
TRBV18 CASSPRGGQGEQPQHF
TRBV12-3/TRBV12-4 CASTFGLGETQYF
TRBV6-5 CASSYVTGTDTQYF
TRBV7-9 CASSSGTNNSPLHF
TRBV5-1 CASRGQSKETQYF
TRBV2 CASSGMTGGEKLFF
TRBV7-3 CASSLTGTITGELFF
TRBV30 CAWNRGYSNQPQHF
TRBV29-1 CSGGRDEQFF
TRBV11-2 CASSLLTGTRSQNEQYF
TRBV18 CASSQGQGENEKLFF
TRBV7-9 CASSQAWNTEAFF
TRBV6-5 CASSYTGTDGYTF
TRBV6-5 CASSYSQGGTEAFF
TRBV7-3 CASSSQAGTPSEQFF
TRBV5-1 CASSLTGQVNMNTEAFF
TRBV5-1 CASSLGGQLNYGYTF
TRBV5-1 CASSNRDRVYAGELFF
TRBV7-3 CASSFGPSGGDTQYF
TRBV4-3 CASSHGQGTGELFF
TRBV5-1 CASSAQGKDYGYTF
TRBV5-4 CASSLGTSGYNEQFF